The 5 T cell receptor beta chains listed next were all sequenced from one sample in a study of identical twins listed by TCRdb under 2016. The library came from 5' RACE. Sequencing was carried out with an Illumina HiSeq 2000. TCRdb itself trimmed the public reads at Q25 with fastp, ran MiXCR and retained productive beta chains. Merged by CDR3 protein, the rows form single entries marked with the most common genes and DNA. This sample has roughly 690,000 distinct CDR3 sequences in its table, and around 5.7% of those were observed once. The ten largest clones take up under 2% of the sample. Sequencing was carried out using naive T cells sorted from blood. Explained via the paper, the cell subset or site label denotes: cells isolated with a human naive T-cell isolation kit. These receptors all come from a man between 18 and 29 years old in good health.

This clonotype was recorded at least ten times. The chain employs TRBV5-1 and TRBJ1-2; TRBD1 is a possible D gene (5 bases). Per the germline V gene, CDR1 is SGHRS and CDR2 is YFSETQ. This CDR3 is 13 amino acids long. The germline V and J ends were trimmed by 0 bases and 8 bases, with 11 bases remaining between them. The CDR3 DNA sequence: TGCGCCAGCAGCTTGGGAGACCGGGGCGGCTACACCTTC. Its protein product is CASSLGDRGGYTF. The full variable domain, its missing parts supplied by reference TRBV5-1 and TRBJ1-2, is KAGVTQTPRYLIKTRGQQVTLSCSPISGHRSVSWYQQTPGQGLQFLFEYFSETQRNKGNFPGRFSGRQFSNSRSEMNVSTLELGDSALYLCASSLGDRGGYTFGSGTRLTVV.

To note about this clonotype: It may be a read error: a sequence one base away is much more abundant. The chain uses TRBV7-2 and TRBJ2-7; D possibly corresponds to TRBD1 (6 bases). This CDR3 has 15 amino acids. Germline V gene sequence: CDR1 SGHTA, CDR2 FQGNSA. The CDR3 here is CASSSPGQTSYKQYF. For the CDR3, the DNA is TGTGCCAGCAGCTCCCCGGGACAAACCTCCTACAAGCAGTACTTC. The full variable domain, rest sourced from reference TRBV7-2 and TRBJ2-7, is GAGVSQSPSNKVTEKGKDVELRCDPISGHTALYWYRQSLGQGLEFLIYFQGNSAPDKSGLPSDRFSAERTGGSVSTLTIQRTQQEDSAVYLCASSSPGQTSYKQYFGPGTRLTVT.

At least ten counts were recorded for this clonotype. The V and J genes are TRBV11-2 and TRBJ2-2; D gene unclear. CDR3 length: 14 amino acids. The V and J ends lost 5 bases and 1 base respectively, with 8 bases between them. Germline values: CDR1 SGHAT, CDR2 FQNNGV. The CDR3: CASSPAGNTGELFF. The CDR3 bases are TGTGCCAGCAGCCCCGCAGGGAACACCGGGGAGCTGTTTTTT.

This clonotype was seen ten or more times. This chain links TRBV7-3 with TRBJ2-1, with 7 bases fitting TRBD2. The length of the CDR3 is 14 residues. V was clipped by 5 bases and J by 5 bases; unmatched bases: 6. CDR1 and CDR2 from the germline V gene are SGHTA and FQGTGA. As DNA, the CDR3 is TGTGCCAGCAGCGTTGGGGAGGGAAACAATGAGCAGTTCTTC. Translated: CASSVGEGNNEQFF. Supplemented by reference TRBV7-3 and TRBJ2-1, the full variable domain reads GAGVSQTPSNKVTEKGKYVELRCDPISGHTALYWYRQSLGQGPEFLIYFQGTGAADDSGLPNDRFFAVRPEGSVSTLKIQRTERGDSAVYLCASSVGEGNNEQFFGPGTRLTVL.

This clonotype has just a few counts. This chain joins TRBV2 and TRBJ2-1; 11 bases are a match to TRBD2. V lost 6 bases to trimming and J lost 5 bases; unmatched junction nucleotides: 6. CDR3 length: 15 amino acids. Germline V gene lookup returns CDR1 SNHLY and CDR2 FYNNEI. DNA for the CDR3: TGTGCCAGCAGGACGGGGACTAGCGGAAACAATGAGCAGTTCTTC. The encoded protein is CASRTGTSGNNEQFF.